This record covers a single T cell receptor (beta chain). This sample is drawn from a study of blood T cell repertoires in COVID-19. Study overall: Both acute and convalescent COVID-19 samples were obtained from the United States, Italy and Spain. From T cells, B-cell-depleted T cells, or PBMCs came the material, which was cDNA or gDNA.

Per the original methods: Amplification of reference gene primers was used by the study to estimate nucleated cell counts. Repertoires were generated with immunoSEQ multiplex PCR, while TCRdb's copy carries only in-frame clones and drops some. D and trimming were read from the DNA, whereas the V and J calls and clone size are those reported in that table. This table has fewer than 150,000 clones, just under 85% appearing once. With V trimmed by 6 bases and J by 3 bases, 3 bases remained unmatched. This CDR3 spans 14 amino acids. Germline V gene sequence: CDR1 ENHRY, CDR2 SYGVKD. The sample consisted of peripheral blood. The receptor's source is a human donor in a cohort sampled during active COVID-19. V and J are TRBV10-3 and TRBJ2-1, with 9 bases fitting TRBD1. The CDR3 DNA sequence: TGTGCCATCAGAAGGGACAGGGACTACAATGAGCAGTTCTTC. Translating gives CAIRRDRDYNEQFF.